Presented here are 5 T cell receptor beta chains from one specimen sequenced in a study of CD8 T cells in Susac syndrome. The authors reverse transcribed roughly 0.5 to 1 ug RNA with random hexamers. TCRdb called the immunoSEQ multiplex PCR reads again in MiXCR, with one record for every CDR3 protein. The profile shows more than 55,000 distinct CDR3 sequences, just over 95% of them singletons. Sample: CD4+ T cells from PBMCs. All receptors come from a human donor with multiple sclerosis.

The chain couples TRBV5-1 to TRBJ2-5; no definite D call. The CDR3 spans 13 residues. With 2 bases removed from V and 2 bases from J, the gap between germline ends came to 7 bases. Germline V CDR1 and CDR2: SGHRS, YFSETQ. The CDR3 loop is CASSFGRQETQYF. The CDR3 nucleotides read TGCGCCAGCAGCTTCGGCAGGCAAGAGACCCAGTACTTC.

V usage is TRBV5-4 and J usage is TRBJ1-5; TRBD1 might be the D (5 bases). CDR1 SGHNT and CDR2 YYREEE come from the germline V gene (reference sequence). The CDR3 has 13 amino acids. The germline V and J ends were trimmed by 4 bases and 5 bases, with 10 bases remaining between them. In DNA form, the CDR3 reads TGTGCCAGCAGCCGCGACAGCGATCAGCCCCAGCATTTT. Translated: CASSRDSDQPQHF.

The chain carries TRBV29-1 and TRBJ2-2, with D possibly TRBD1 on 6 matching bases. The germline V gene has CDR1 SQVTM and CDR2 ANQGSEA. V was shortened by 5 bases and J by 2 bases, with 12 bases between the two germline ends. CDR3 length equals 14 residues. CDR3 amino acids: CSVSRDTNTGELFF. CDR3 DNA: TGCAGCGTTTCCCGGGACACCAACACCGGGGAGCTGTTTTTT.

The V call is TRBV12-3 or TRBV12-4, the J call TRBJ2-1; TRBD2 matches 10 bases. This CDR3 is built from 16 residues. With 3 bases clipped from V and 2 bases from J, the junction kept 4 bases outside the gene matches. In nucleotides, the CDR3 is TGTGCCAGCAGTTTCCCCAGCGGGGGGGCCTACAATGAGCAGTTCTTC. It yields the protein CASSFPSGGAYNEQFF.

The rearrangement joins TRBV29-1 to TRBJ2-1; 7 bases fit TRBD2. The V segment lost 5 bases and the J segment 6 bases; nucleotides outside the gene matches: 4. This CDR3 is 12 amino acids long. Per germline, CDR1 SQVTM and CDR2 ANQGSEA. The CDR3 is CSVWGGGNEQFF. CDR3 in DNA: TGCAGCGTTTGGGGCGGGGGCAATGAGCAGTTCTTC.